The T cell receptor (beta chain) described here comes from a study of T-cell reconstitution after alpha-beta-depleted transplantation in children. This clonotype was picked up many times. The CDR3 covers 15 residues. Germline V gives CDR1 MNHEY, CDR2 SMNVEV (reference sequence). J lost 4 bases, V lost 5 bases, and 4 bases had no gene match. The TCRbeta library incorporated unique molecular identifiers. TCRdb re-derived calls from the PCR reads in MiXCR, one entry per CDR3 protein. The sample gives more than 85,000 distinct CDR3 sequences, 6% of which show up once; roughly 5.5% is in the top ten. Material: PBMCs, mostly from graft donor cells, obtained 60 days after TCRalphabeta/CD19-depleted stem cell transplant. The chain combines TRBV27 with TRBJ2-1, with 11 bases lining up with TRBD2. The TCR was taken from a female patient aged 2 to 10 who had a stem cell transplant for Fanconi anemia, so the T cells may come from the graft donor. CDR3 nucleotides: TGTGCCAGCAGTGAGGGACTAGCGGTATACAATGAGCAGTTCTTC. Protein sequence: CASSEGLAVYNEQFF.